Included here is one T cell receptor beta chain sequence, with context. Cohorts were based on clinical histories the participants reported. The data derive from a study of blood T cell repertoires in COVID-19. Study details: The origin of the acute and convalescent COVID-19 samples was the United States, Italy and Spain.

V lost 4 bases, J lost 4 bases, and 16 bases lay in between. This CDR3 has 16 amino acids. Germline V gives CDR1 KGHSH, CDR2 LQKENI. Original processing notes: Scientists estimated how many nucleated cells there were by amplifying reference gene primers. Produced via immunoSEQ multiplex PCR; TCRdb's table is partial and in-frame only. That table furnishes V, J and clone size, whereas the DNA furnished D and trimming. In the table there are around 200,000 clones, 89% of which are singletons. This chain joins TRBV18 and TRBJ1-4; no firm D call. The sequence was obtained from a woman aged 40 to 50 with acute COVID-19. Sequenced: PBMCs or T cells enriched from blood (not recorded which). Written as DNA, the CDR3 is TGTGCCAGCTCACTATCGGGAGGGATTGATAATGAAAAACTGTTTTTT. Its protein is CASSLSGGIDNEKLFF.